This TCR beta chain appears in the sequencing data of a study of blood T cell repertoires in COVID-19 (dated by TCRdb to the early 2020s). Turning to the overall study: The collaborator samples originated in the United States, Italy and Spain and spanned the acute and convalescent phases of COVID-19. The samples were drawn from the first 160 participants of the ongoing ImmuneRACE study and from 1,254 subjects provided by 6 global collaborators. The prospective study material was composed of cDNA or gDNA derived from T cells, B-cell-depleted T cells, or PBMCs. Sample metadata almost always included a de-identified subject ID, COVID-19 status, age in years and sex. Deeply sampled blood TCRbeta repertoires from subjects exposed to, actively infected with, or recovered from COVID-19 were included in the dataset. Where available, HLA class I and class II types were obtained from metadata supplied by the sample provider rather than from assay-based typing. The repertoires were made available in a free public database intended to serve as a resource for research on the immune response to SARS-CoV-2.

The immunoSEQ Assay, a bias-controlled multiplex PCR, was used to amplify TCRbeta CDR3 regions from genomic DNA. Concerning the study's data processing: The number of nucleated cells in each sample was estimated from the amplification of reference gene primers within the assay. To quantify the absolute abundance of each unique TCRbeta CDR3 rearrangement, sequence reads were collapsed and filtered. For each sample, productive Simpson clonality was calculated as the square root of Simpson's diversity index over productive rearrangements. The table was pulled from immuneACCESS by TCRdb, which kept in-frame rearrangements only. Such tables lose some clones; where checked, under half of the loss comes from unresolved V genes, and the rest has no known cause. V and J calls and clone size are copied from that table; D and trimming were computed from the DNA. The sample table records around 120,000 clones; 80% to 90% of these occur just once. The top ten hold 25% to 35% of the sample.

Concerning this clone: Its antigen is currently not known. No qualities accompany the bases; no much larger clone lies one base away.

The CDR3 starts with the cysteine, ends with the phenylalanine, and has 17 residues. Of the read, only the CDR3 DNA is kept; its 51 bases are in frame from base 1. Germline trimming: 5 bases from V, 9 bases from J; junction bases outside gene matches: 15. The germline V gene (reference sequence) supplies CDR1 LGHDT and CDR2 YNNKEL. The paper as a whole reports these results and caveats: Clinical and demographic metadata were provided uncurated, with the amount varying by source and participant.

Collaborating institutions collected whole blood in K2EDTA tubes following their own protocols. For TCRbeta analysis, collaborators shipped samples as frozen whole blood, isolated PBMCs, or DNA extracted from either of those sample types. The chain employs TRBV3-1 (or the pseudogene TRBV3-2) and TRBJ2-1, with 11 bases in between that match TRBD2. The source of this sequence is a woman between 65 and 79 years old with acute or convalescent COVID-19. The sequencing input was peripheral blood. The DNA sequence is TGTGCCAGCAGCTACTCCGCTCTAGCGGGAGGACATGGTGAGCAGTTCTTC. Translated, this gives CASSYSALAGGHGEQFF.